Listed here are 11 T cell receptor beta chains from one sample, sequenced in a study of blood T cell repertoires in COVID-19. Only in-frame clones appear in the TCRdb table, and some are missing; sequencing was by immunoSEQ multiplex PCR. The top ten hold approximately 3% of the sample, which has 150,000 to 200,000 clones, roughly 84% seen once. The sample was PBMCs or T cells enriched from blood (not recorded which). Receptors were obtained from a woman aged 25 to 45 who had been exposed to COVID-19.

V usage is TRBV7-9 and J usage is TRBJ2-7; possible D gene TRBD1, 5 bases. The CDR3 is 13 residues long. Germline loops: CDR1 SEHNR, CDR2 FQNEAQ (reference sequence). V was shortened by 3 bases and J by 2 bases, with 8 bases between the two germline ends. The CDR3 protein is CASSFDSTYEQYF. The CDR3 DNA is TGTGCCAGCAGCTTTGACAGCACCTACGAGCAGTACTTC.

The J gene is TRBJ2-7, the V gene TRBV12-3 or TRBV12-4, with D unresolved. Trimming took off 5 bases at V and 5 bases at J, with 10 bases between the two ends. The CDR3 sequence is 12 residues long. CDR3 amino acids: CASSGIPHEQYF. The CDR3 DNA is TGTGCCAGCAGTGGCATCCCCCACGAGCAGTACTTC.

The rearrangement uses TRBV3-1 (or the pseudogene TRBV3-2) and TRBJ1-2; TRBD1 matches 10 bases. V shed 3 bases, J shed 8 bases, and the junction held 12 bases outside the gene matches. Looked up from germline, CDR1 is LGHDT and CDR2 is YNNKEL (reference sequence). The CDR3 totals 16 residues. CDR3 DNA sequence: TGTGCCAGCAGCCACGCCAAGGGGACAGGGGATAGAGGCTACACCTTC. The encoded protein is CASSHAKGTGDRGYTF.

The CDR3 DNA is TGCGCCAGCAGCCAAGATCCAGGGACTAACTATGGCTACACCTTC. This encodes CASSQDPGTNYGYTF. The V and J genes are TRBV4-1 and TRBJ1-2; D perhaps matches TRBD1 (5 bases). CDR1 and CDR2 from the germline V gene are MGHRA and YSYEKL. The CDR3 length is 15 residues. Trimming took 0 bases from V and 0 from J, leaving 8 bases between them.

J is TRBJ1-4 and V is TRBV5-1, with 9 bases lining up with TRBD1. Germline CDR1 SGHRS, CDR2 YFSETQ. This CDR3 spans 15 amino acids. Germline trimming cut 1 base from V and 8 bases from J; bases unmatched to any gene: 6. The CDR3 DNA is TGCGCCAGCAGCTTGCCGGGACAGGGTATAGAAAAACTGTTTTTT. Its translation is CASSLPGQGIEKLFF.

CDR3 coding DNA: TGTGCCTGGAGTGTCTACCCGGGACAGGGTTTCTATGGCTACACCTTC. It encodes CAWSVYPGQGFYGYTF. The rearrangement joins TRBV30 to TRBJ1-2; 9 bases match TRBD1. The trim removed 0 bases at V and 4 bases at J, leaving 9 bases unmatched. CDR3 length: 16 amino acids. Germline-derived CDR1 and CDR2 are GTSNPN and SVGIG (reference sequence).

The V call is TRBV3-1 (or the pseudogene TRBV3-2), the J call TRBJ1-1; no clear D. Germline CDR1 LGHDT, CDR2 YNNKEL (reference sequence). Trimming cost V 0 bases and J 4 bases, with 12 bases left between them. The CDR3 totals 15 residues. As DNA, the CDR3 is TGTGCCAGCAGCCAAGACACTAGGTGGACCACTGAAGCTTTCTTT. Encoded protein: CASSQDTRWTTEAFF.

The chain carries TRBV5-5 and TRBJ2-5; 13 positions match TRBD2. This CDR3 is built from 17 residues. Germline trimming cut 4 bases from V and 2 bases from J; bases unmatched to any gene: 8. The V gene's germline CDR1 is SGHKS and CDR2 YYEKEE (reference sequence). The CDR3 region has the DNA TGTGCCAGCAGCGGATGGACTAGCGGGGGCTTACAAGAGACCCAGTACTTC. Its translation is CASSGWTSGGLQETQYF.

This chain links TRBV2 with TRBJ1-2; 9 nucleotides line up with TRBD1. The CDR3 loop spans 14 amino acids. In germline, CDR1 is SNHLY, CDR2 FYNNEI. The V gene end was trimmed by 8 bases and the J gene end by 3 bases; junction bases not matched to a gene: 7. CDR3 amino acids: CASGGQGIDYGYTF. In nucleotides, the CDR3 is TGTGCCAGCGGGGGACAGGGAATAGACTATGGCTACACCTTC.

The rearrangement joins TRBV5-6 to TRBJ1-3, with D possibly matching TRBD1 (6 bases). This CDR3 has 14 amino acids. CDR1 and CDR2 from the germline V gene are SGHDT and YYEEEE. V shed 3 bases and J shed 4 bases, with 11 bases lying between them. Written as DNA, the CDR3 is TGTGCCAGCAGCTCCACAGGGTCCGGAAACACCATATATTTT. Residues: CASSSTGSGNTIYF. Combining the CDR3 with reference TRBV5-6 and TRBJ1-3 gives the whole variable domain DAGVTQSPTHLIKTRGQQVTLRCSPKSGHDTVSWYQQALGQGPQFIFQYYEEEERQRGNFPDRFSGHQFPNYSSELNVNALLLGDSALYLCASSSTGSGNTIYFGEGSWLTVV.

The V call is TRBV6-5, the J call TRBJ1-1; D is uncertain. Germline CDR1 is MNHEY and CDR2 is SVGAGI. The CDR3 is 13 residues long. Trimming stripped 0 bases from V and 6 bases from J, with 8 bases between. The CDR3 sequence is CASSYSIGAEAFF. In DNA form, the CDR3 reads TGTGCCAGCAGTTACTCGATCGGGGCTGAAGCTTTCTTT.